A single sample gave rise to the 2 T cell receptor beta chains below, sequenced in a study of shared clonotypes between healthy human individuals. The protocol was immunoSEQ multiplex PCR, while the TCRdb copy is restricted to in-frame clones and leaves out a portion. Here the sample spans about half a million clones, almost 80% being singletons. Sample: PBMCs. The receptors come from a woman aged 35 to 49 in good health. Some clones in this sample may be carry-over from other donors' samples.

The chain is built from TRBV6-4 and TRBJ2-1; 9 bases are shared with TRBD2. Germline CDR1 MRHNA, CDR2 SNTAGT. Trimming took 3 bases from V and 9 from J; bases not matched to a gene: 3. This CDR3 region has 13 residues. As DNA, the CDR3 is TGTGCCAGCAGTGAGGTAGCGGGAGTTGAGCAGTTCTTC. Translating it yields CASSEVAGVEQFF.

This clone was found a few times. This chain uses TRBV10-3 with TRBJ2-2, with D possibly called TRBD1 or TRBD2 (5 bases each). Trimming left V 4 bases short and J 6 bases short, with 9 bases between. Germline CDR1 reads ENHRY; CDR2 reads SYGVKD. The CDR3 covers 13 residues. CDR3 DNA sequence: TGTGCCATCAGTGGGGGGATGGCCGGGGAGCTGTTTTTT. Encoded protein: CAISGGMAGELFF.